Below are 5 T cell receptor beta chains sequenced from a single sample in a study of identical twins. TCRdb processed the 5' RACE reads anew with MiXCR; each CDR3 protein has one entry. The sample shows some 690,000 distinct CDR3 sequences, 21% of them seen only once. This sample also appeared in a second study, on T cells expressing NK-cell markers.

Sample: PBMCs. The receptor source for this set is a woman between 18 and 30 years old in good health.

This chain joins TRBV9 and TRBJ2-1, with 7 bases aligning to TRBD2. V lost 0 bases, J lost 7 bases, and 7 bases stayed unmatched. The CDR3 length is 15 residues. Germline CDR1 SGDLS, CDR2 YYNGEE. CDR3 sequence: CASSVDLAVGNEQFF. For the CDR3, the DNA is TGTGCCAGCAGCGTAGACCTAGCGGTGGGGAATGAGCAGTTCTTC.

This clonotype occurred many times. The V gene is TRBV11-2, the J gene TRBJ2-5; 7 bases fit TRBD1. The CDR3 runs to 15 residues. Trimming at V came to 5 bases and at J to 5 bases, leaving 11 bases not matched to a gene. The germline gives CDR1 SGHAT, CDR2 FQNNGV. CDR3 in amino acids: CASSPGQGEFETQYF. In nucleotides, the CDR3 is TGTGCCAGCAGCCCCGGCCAGGGGGAATTCGAGACCCAGTACTTC. The variable domain in full, with the rest retrieved from reference TRBV11-2 and TRBJ2-5, is EAGVAQSPRYKIIEKRQSVAFWCNPISGHATLYWYQQILGQGPKLLIQFQNNGVVDDSQLPKDRFSAERLKGVDSTLKIQPAKLEDSAVYLCASSPGQGEFETQYFGPGTRLLVL.

The sample holds a few counts of this clonotype. For the CDR3, the DNA is TGTGCCAGCAGTTATAAGGGGTGGCCCTACGAGCAGTACTTC. This codes for CASSYKGWPYEQYF. This chain joins TRBV12-3 or TRBV12-4 and TRBJ2-7; TRBD1 might be the D (5 bases). The CDR3 sequence is 14 residues long. V was trimmed by 4 bases and J by 2 bases, leaving 12 bases between them.

CDR3 protein: CASSLERDFLVGDTQYF. CDR3 coding DNA: TGTGCCAGCAGCTTGGAAAGGGACTTCTTAGTCGGAGATACGCAGTATTTT. The chain couples TRBV5-6 to TRBJ2-3, with D possibly being TRBD2 (6 bases). The germline gives CDR1 SGHDT, CDR2 YYEEEE. This CDR3 has 17 amino acids. V dropped 0 bases and J dropped 5 bases, with 19 bases sitting between them. The variable domain in full, with the rest retrieved from reference TRBV5-6 and TRBJ2-3, is DAGVTQSPTHLIKTRGQQVTLRCSPKSGHDTVSWYQQALGQGPQFIFQYYEEEERQRGNFPDRFSGHQFPNYSSELNVNALLLGDSALYLCASSLERDFLVGDTQYFGPGTRLTVL.

There are a few counts of this clonotype. The J gene is TRBJ2-1, the V gene TRBV4-3; D is uncertain. The CDR3 loop spans 15 amino acids. Trimming left V 2 bases short and J 8 bases short, with 16 bases between. CDR1 is LGHNA and CDR2 is YSLEER in the germline V gene. CDR3 residues: CASSQSGGSMDEQFF. CDR3 in DNA: TGCGCCAGCAGCCAAAGTGGTGGATCCATGGATGAGCAGTTCTTC.